Shown below are 13 T cell receptor beta chains from a single sample sequenced in a study of blood T cell repertoires in COVID-19. The table came from immunoSEQ multiplex PCR; TCRdb's copy has only in-frame clones and leaves some out. The table shows roughly 100,000 clones, with 84% occurring only once. Specimen: peripheral blood. The receptors shown here come from a man aged 35 to 55 with active or convalescent COVID-19.

About this clone: Other DNA sequences within the sample encode an identical CDR3. The V gene is TRBV11-2, the J gene TRBJ1-1, with TRBD1 identical over 8 bases. The length of the CDR3 is 14 residues. The germline V gene encodes CDR1 SGHAT and CDR2 FQNNGV. V lost 4 bases and J lost 1; bases outside the gene matches: 2. CDR3 coding DNA: TGTGCCAGCAGCTCCGGACAGGGGAACACTGAAGCTTTCTTT. Translated: CASSSGQGNTEAFF.

The count of this clone is one. The chain carries TRBV11-1 and TRBJ2-1, with TRBD2 matching over 8 bases. Looked up from germline, CDR1 is SGHAT and CDR2 is FQDESV (reference sequence). The CDR3 totals 16 residues. V was pared by 5 bases and J by 10 bases, with 16 bases of the junction left unmatched. The CDR3 spells CASSPRGKRGPREQFF. In nucleotides, the CDR3 is TGTGCCAGCAGCCCCCGGGGGAAGCGGGGGCCTCGGGAGCAGTTCTTC.

The J gene is TRBJ2-3, the V gene TRBV9; 8 bases match TRBD2. V lost 0 bases to trimming and J lost 1 base; unmatched junction nucleotides: 13. Germline V gene data show CDR1 as SGDLS and CDR2 as YYNGEE. The CDR3 is 19 amino acids. Here the CDR3 reads CASSVAPSSAGGRTDTQYF. The CDR3 bases are TGTGCCAGCAGCGTAGCCCCTTCTAGCGCGGGGGGTCGCACAGATACGCAGTATTTT.

The sample holds a few counts of this clone. V is TRBV5-1 and J is TRBJ2-2, with 13 bases identical to TRBD2. CDR1 is SGHRS, CDR2 YFSETQ, per germline. With V trimmed by 4 bases and J by 6 bases, 3 bases remained unmatched. The CDR3 consists of 15 residues. The CDR3 spells CASSGLAGVAGELFF. In nucleotides, the CDR3 is TGCGCCAGCAGCGGACTAGCGGGGGTTGCCGGGGAGCTGTTTTTT.

This chain links TRBV6-1 with TRBJ1-3; 9 bases align to TRBD1. Germline loops: CDR1 MNHNS, CDR2 SASEGT. Trimming took 1 base from V and 4 from J; bases not matched to a gene: 8. This CDR3 region has 17 residues. The CDR3 nucleotides are TGTGCCAGCAGTGAAGGACCGGGACAGGGAGGCGGAAACACCATATATTTT. As protein: CASSEGPGQGGGNTIYF.

The chain couples TRBV3-1 (or the pseudogene TRBV3-2) to TRBJ2-7; TRBD1 matches 8 bases. The CDR3 runs to 12 residues. CDR1 and CDR2 (germline): LGHDT, YNNKEL (reference sequence). The V gene end was trimmed by 5 bases and the J gene end by 4 bases; junction bases not matched to a gene: 1. The CDR3 sequence: CASSDRGYEQYF. The CDR3 DNA reads TGTGCCAGCAGCGACAGGGGTTACGAGCAGTACTTC.

The V call is TRBV7-3, the J call TRBJ2-5; a weak D match, TRBD2 (6 bases). Germline V gene sequence: CDR1 SGHTA, CDR2 FQGTGA. The CDR3 loop spans 15 amino acids. The V end was cut by 2 bases, the J end by 7 bases, with 17 bases between. The CDR3 coding sequence is TGTGCCAGCAGCTTAGAAGGGACTTCGGGGTCGACCCAGTACTTC. Translating it yields CASSLEGTSGSTQYF.

CDR3 loop: CASSVDLTESHGYTF. The CDR3 coding sequence is TGTGCCAGCAGCGTTGACCTGACTGAGAGCCATGGCTACACCTTC. The chain carries TRBV9 and TRBJ1-2; no definite D call. The CDR3 length is 15 residues. Germline values: CDR1 SGDLS, CDR2 YYNGEE. Trimming stripped 2 bases from V and 6 bases from J, with 17 bases between.

The chain has TRBV4-1 and TRBJ2-1; D may be TRBD2 (6 bases). Germline assignment: CDR1 MGHRA and CDR2 YSYEKL. V lost 5 bases and J 2 bases, leaving 13 bases between the germline ends. This CDR3 comprises 15 residues. CDR3 nucleotides: TGCGCCAGCAGCGGGACTCACGAGACCTACAATGAGCAGTTCTTC. Translated: CASSGTHETYNEQFF.

CDR3 sequence (DNA): TGCGCCAGCAGCCAAGATCCGACTAGCGGGGGACACAATGAGCAGTTCTTC. Its translation is CASSQDPTSGGHNEQFF. J is TRBJ2-1 and V is TRBV4-1, with 12 bases fitting TRBD2. The CDR3 runs to 17 residues. Germline CDR1 and CDR2: MGHRA and YSYEKL. V lost 0 bases to trimming and J lost 5 bases; unmatched junction nucleotides: 5.

The J gene is TRBJ2-7, the V gene TRBV11-2, with a tentative D call TRBD2 (6 bases). This CDR3 has 15 residues. Between the trimmed V and J ends, which lost 1 base and 7 bases, there was a span of 17 bases. Germline V CDR1 and CDR2: SGHAT, FQNNGV. CDR3 sequence (DNA): TGTGCCAGCAGCTTAGTGGCGGGTTCGGAGGGAGAGCAGTACTTC. It is translated as CASSLVAGSEGEQYF.

The rearrangement links TRBV5-4 to TRBJ2-7, with 7 bases lining up with TRBD2. The CDR3 is made up of 13 amino acids. Germline lookup yields CDR1 SGHNT and CDR2 YYREEE (reference sequence). Trimming removed 4 bases from V and 0 bases from J; junction bases left unmatched: 1. The DNA of the CDR3 is TGTGCCAGCAGCGCGGGAGCCTCCTACGAGCAGTACTTC. Translation gives CASSAGASYEQYF.

V gene TRBV7-9 combines with J gene TRBJ2-7; TRBD1 matches 10 bases. Losses at the gene ends were 4 bases for V and 6 bases for J; bases not matched to a gene: 6. The CDR3 sequence is 14 residues long. The germline CDR1 and CDR2 sequences are SEHNR and FQNEAQ (reference sequence). CDR3 loop: CASSSPGTGVEQYF. DNA for the CDR3: TGTGCCAGCAGCTCGCCCGGGACAGGGGTCGAGCAGTACTTC.